The clone carrying this T cell receptor (beta chain) was seen ten or more times. Antigen specificity is unknown. The data derive from a study of blood T cells in healthy people across ages. Study summary: Template-switching capture recovered about one barcoded beta molecule per two T cells.

The V end was cut by 3 bases, the J end by 0 bases, with 6 bases between. CDR3 length: 15 residues. Germline lookup yields CDR1 MNHEY and CDR2 SVGEGT. A second PCR, run for about 7 to 11 cycles, used a sample-barcoded 5' primer plus a J-beta primer mix. Every cDNA was tagged by a template-switch adaptor with 12 random nucleotides. TCRdb re-analysed the 5' RACE reads in MiXCR, keeping a single row per CDR3 protein. The table has 550,000 to 800,000 distinct CDR3 sequences, about 30% seen once; the top ten hold approximately 15%. The study recruited healthy Caucasian donors from Russia who were aged about 6 to 100. Points from the study as a whole: Both higher diversity and more naive CD4+ cells marked long-lived donors when set against aged donors.

Specimen: blood. The chain recombines TRBV6-2 or TRBV6-3 with TRBJ2-6; no reliable D call. The TCR sequence derives from a woman aged 80 or older in good health. CDR3 residues: CASSYYDSGANVLTF. The CDR3 region has the DNA TGTGCCAGCAGTTATTACGACTCTGGGGCCAACGTCCTGACTTTC.